The 29 T cell receptor beta chains below were found in one sample sequenced in a study of T-cell memory formation after mild COVID-19. TCRdb called the 5' RACE reads again in MiXCR, with one record for every CDR3 protein. The sample contains a few hundred thousand distinct CDR3 sequences, roughly 25% of which appear only once. Sequencing was performed on PBMCs or a T cell subset sorted from them (not recorded which). The source is an adult woman who had mild COVID-19 (a few samples of this study predate the infection). Cell type and time point are not known.

The V call is TRBV4-1, the J call TRBJ2-5; TRBD2 agrees at 12 bases. Unmatched junction bases numbered 7, after V lost 3 bases and J lost 5 bases. The germline V gene encodes CDR1 MGHRA and CDR2 YSYEKL. There are 16 residues in the CDR3. Written as DNA, the CDR3 is TGCGCCAGCAGCCAGGCTAGCGGGGGGGCCAAGGAGACCCAGTACTTC. Its protein product is CASSQASGGAKETQYF.

The CDR3 coding sequence is TGTGCCAGCACCCGGCGCGAGCAGTACTTC. Translated, it gives CASTRREQYF. V and J are TRBV12-3 or TRBV12-4 and TRBJ2-7; D is unresolved. This CDR3 is built from 10 residues. The ends were cut back, 7 bases at V and 6 bases at J, with 7 bases in the middle.

The chain is built from TRBV7-2 and TRBJ2-7, with TRBD2 identical over 10 bases. Germline CDR1 is SGHTA and CDR2 is FQGNSA. The CDR3 length is 16 residues. V gave up 2 bases and J gave up 0 bases; unmatched junction bases: 4. The chain's CDR3 is CASSLQLAGSSYEQYF. CDR3 DNA sequence: TGTGCCAGCAGCTTACAACTAGCGGGAAGCTCCTACGAGCAGTACTTC.

This chain joins TRBV29-1 and TRBJ2-7, with TRBD2 identical over 9 bases. The V segment lost 2 bases and the J segment 3 bases; nucleotides outside the gene matches: 5. CDR3 size: 14 residues. In germline, CDR1 is SQVTM, CDR2 ANQGSEA. The CDR3 reads CSVELAGPIYEQYF. The DNA for the CDR3 is TGCAGCGTTGAACTAGCGGGACCCATCTACGAGCAGTACTTC.

This clonotype has ten or more counts. The rearrangement joins TRBV10-3 to TRBJ2-2; 10 bases map to TRBD2. This CDR3 has 16 residues. The trim removed 7 bases at V and 5 bases at J, leaving 10 bases unmatched. CDR1 is ENHRY and CDR2 is SYGVKD in the germline V gene. The CDR3 loop is CAITPDSGGSTGELFF. Here the CDR3 DNA reads TGTGCCATCACCCCCGATAGCGGGGGGTCGACCGGGGAGCTGTTTTTT.

In its sample, this clonotype was seen a few times. V is TRBV9 and J is TRBJ2-1, with 9 positions matching TRBD1. The CDR3 sequence is 15 residues long. The germline V gene encodes CDR1 SGDLS and CDR2 YYNGEE. The junction had 5 bases not matched to a gene; V was cut back by 4 bases and J by 3 bases. CDR3 in amino acids: CASSWDRDYYNEQFF. The CDR3 nucleotides read TGTGCCAGCAGCTGGGACAGGGACTACTACAATGAGCAGTTCTTC.

The chain has TRBV6-1 and TRBJ1-2; 8 bases map to TRBD1. J was trimmed by 5 bases and V by 1 base; bases with no gene match: 3. Per the germline V gene, CDR1 is MNHNS and CDR2 is SASEGT. This CDR3 contains 14 residues. The DNA of the CDR3 is TGTGCCAGCAGTGAAGGGACAGGGTTGTATGGCTACACCTTC. Translation gives CASSEGTGLYGYTF.

This chain uses TRBV19 with TRBJ2-3; D not certain. The germline V gene encodes CDR1 LNHDA and CDR2 SQIVND (reference sequence). Trimming stripped 0 bases from V and 0 bases from J, with 10 bases between. The CDR3 contains 16 residues. Here the CDR3 DNA reads TGTGCCAGTAGTATAGATCTGCTGGTTAGCACAGATACGCAGTATTTT. Translation: CASSIDLLVSTDTQYF.

This chain uses TRBV7-2 with TRBJ1-1, with a possible D match to TRBD1 (5 bases). With 5 bases removed from V and 1 base from J, the gap between germline ends came to 14 bases. The germline V gene has CDR1 SGHTA and CDR2 FQGNSA. CDR3 size: 15 residues. The CDR3 sequence: CASSPRWRGNTEAFF. As DNA, the CDR3 is TGTGCCAGCAGCCCCCGGTGGAGGGGGAACACTGAAGCTTTCTTT.

This clonotype was counted only a few times. The chain combines TRBV10-3 with TRBJ2-7; D not resolved. CDR3 length: 13 amino acids. V shed 3 bases and J shed 5 bases, with 11 bases lying between them. Germline assignment: CDR1 ENHRY and CDR2 SYGVKD. The DNA of the CDR3 is TGTGCCATCAGTGACAGTTTCATGGACGAGCAGTACTTC. Translating gives CAISDSFMDEQYF.

V usage is TRBV6-5 and J usage is TRBJ2-5; D perhaps matches TRBD2 (6 bases). There are 17 residues in the CDR3. The germline CDR1 and CDR2 sequences are MNHEY and SVGAGI. Trimming shortened V by 2 bases and J by 1 base, and 17 bases separated the two germline ends. This chain's CDR3 is CASSYGGSGVVQETQYF. CDR3 DNA sequence: TGTGCCAGCAGTTACGGGGGGTCGGGGGTCGTCCAAGAGACCCAGTACTTC.

Only a few counts were recorded for this clonotype. This sequence joins TRBV6-5 and TRBJ2-2; 7 positions agree with TRBD1. Germline V gene sequence: CDR1 MNHEY, CDR2 SVGAGI. The CDR3 contains 15 residues. The trim removed 7 bases at V and 4 bases at J, leaving 9 bases unmatched. The CDR3 loop is CASNPVGQFTGELFF. The CDR3 DNA reads TGTGCCAGCAATCCCGTGGGACAGTTCACCGGGGAGCTGTTTTTT.

The chain uses TRBV12-3 or TRBV12-4 and TRBJ2-7, with D possibly matching TRBD1 (6 bases). V lost 5 bases to trimming and J lost 5 bases, with 16 bases between them. The CDR3 runs to 14 residues. CDR3 residues: CASSPPADRNEQYF. The DNA of the CDR3 is TGTGCCAGCAGTCCTCCCGCGGACAGAAACGAGCAGTACTTC.

Here the CDR3 DNA reads TGCGCCAGCAGCTTGGCCCCCGGGAGAGGTTTAGAAGATACGCAGTATTTT. Protein sequence: CASSLAPGRGLEDTQYF. The genes are TRBV5-1 and TRBJ2-3; D possibly corresponds to TRBD2 (6 bases). V lost 0 bases to trimming and J lost 5 bases, with 19 bases between them. There are 17 residues in the CDR3. Germline V gives CDR1 SGHRS, CDR2 YFSETQ. The complete variable domain, with remaining parts taken from reference TRBV5-1 and TRBJ2-3, reads KAGVTQTPRYLIKTRGQQVTLSCSPISGHRSVSWYQQTPGQGLQFLFEYFSETQRNKGNFPGRFSGRQFSNSRSEMNVSTLELGDSALYLCASSLAPGRGLEDTQYFGPGTRLTVL.

The chain joins TRBV15 to TRBJ1-2; TRBD1 aligns across 8 bases. The CDR3 extends over 16 amino acids. V lost 5 bases and J lost 2; bases outside the gene matches: 10. CDR1 and CDR2 (germline): LNHNV, YYDKDF (reference sequence). The CDR3 loop reads CATSGIGRDRNYGYTF. Written as DNA, the CDR3 is TGTGCCACCAGCGGAATCGGAAGGGACAGGAACTATGGCTACACCTTC.

The genes are TRBV3-1 and TRBJ2-4; 9 positions agree with TRBD2. The CDR3 spans 15 residues. Trimming cost V 4 bases and J 7 bases; bases outside gene matches: 8. CDR1 and CDR2 from the germline V gene are LGHDT and YNNKEL (reference sequence). CDR3 amino acids: CASSRISGSGNIQYF. In DNA form, the CDR3 reads TGTGCCAGCAGCCGAATTAGCGGGAGCGGGAACATTCAGTACTTC.

Ten or more counts support this clonotype. V usage is TRBV5-1 and J usage is TRBJ2-3, with D possibly being TRBD2 (6 bases). This CDR3 spans 14 amino acids. Per germline, CDR1 SGHRS and CDR2 YFSETQ. V was pared by 4 bases and J by 4 bases, with 13 bases between. The CDR3 sequence: CASSRGVAADTQYF. Written as DNA, the CDR3 is TGCGCCAGCAGCCGTGGTGTAGCGGCAGATACGCAGTATTTT. The full variable domain, rest sourced from reference TRBV5-1 and TRBJ2-3, is KAGVTQTPRYLIKTRGQQVTLSCSPISGHRSVSWYQQTPGQGLQFLFEYFSETQRNKGNFPGRFSGRQFSNSRSEMNVSTLELGDSALYLCASSRGVAADTQYFGPGTRLTVL.

This clonotype was seen more than once but under ten times. The rearrangement uses TRBV12-3 or TRBV12-4 and TRBJ2-7; 9 bases match TRBD1. V lost 10 bases and J lost 4; bases outside the gene matches: 8. This CDR3 contains 13 residues. The CDR3 sequence is CATGTGSIYEQYF. The CDR3 DNA follows: TGTGCCACCGGGACAGGGTCGATTTACGAGCAGTACTTC.

This clonotype appeared a few times. The chain joins TRBV5-1 to TRBJ2-7, with 8 positions matching TRBD2. Germline V gene data show CDR1 as SGHRS and CDR2 as YFSETQ. Unmatched junction bases numbered 3, after V lost 0 bases and J lost 4 bases. The CDR3 consists of 14 residues. CDR3 region: CASSLALADYEQYF. CDR3 DNA: TGCGCCAGCAGCTTGGCACTAGCGGATTACGAGCAGTACTTC.

The CDR3 reads CASSAKYEQYF. For the CDR3, the DNA is TGTGCCAGCAGCGCCAAGTACGAGCAGTACTTC. The chain links TRBV13 to TRBJ2-7; D is ambiguous. The germline CDR1 and CDR2 sequences are PRHDT and FYEKMQ (reference sequence). The length of the CDR3 is 11 residues. The germline V and J ends were trimmed by 5 bases and 4 bases, with 6 bases remaining between them.

The V gene is TRBV9, the J gene TRBJ2-3; 9 bases line up with TRBD2. CDR1 and CDR2 (germline): SGDLS, YYNGEE. V lost 2 bases to trimming and J lost 2 bases; unmatched junction nucleotides: 3. The CDR3 consists of 15 residues. The CDR3 DNA follows: TGTGCCAGCAGCGTGGGACTAGCTACCACAGATACGCAGTATTTT. Translating gives CASSVGLATTDTQYF.

The V and J genes are TRBV4-3 and TRBJ2-7; D unresolved. Trimming cost V 4 bases and J 0 bases, with 10 bases left between them. Germline-derived CDR1 and CDR2 are LGHNA and YSLEER. The CDR3 consists of 14 residues. CDR3: CASSLVESSYEQYF. The CDR3 DNA reads as TGCGCCAGCAGCCTGGTCGAGAGCTCCTACGAGCAGTACTTC.

V gene TRBV27 combines with J gene TRBJ1-2, with D possibly being TRBD1 (5 bases). The CDR3 is 15 residues long. Germline V gene sequence: CDR1 MNHEY, CDR2 SMNVEV (reference sequence). Trimming took 5 bases from V and 4 from J, leaving 17 bases between them. The CDR3: CASSRFVGDPYGYTF. In DNA, the CDR3 is TGTGCCAGCAGTCGCTTTGTGGGGGACCCCTATGGCTACACCTTC.

V and J are TRBV9 and TRBJ2-2, with D uncertain. CDR1 and CDR2 (germline): SGDLS, YYNGEE. The V and J ends lost 4 bases and 5 bases respectively, with 12 bases between them. CDR3 length equals 14 residues. For the CDR3, the DNA is TGTGCCAGCAGCAACAAACACGAAACCGGGGAGCTGTTTTTT. Amino acids: CASSNKHETGELFF.

This clonotype has more than one count but fewer than ten. The V call is TRBV29-1, the J call TRBJ2-5, with a weak D call TRBD2 (5 bases). Germline V gives CDR1 SQVTM, CDR2 ANQGSEA. The CDR3 is 14 residues long. V lost 1 base to trimming and J lost 2 bases, with 11 bases between them. In DNA, the CDR3 is TGCAGCGTTGAAGTGGGAGTTCGTCAAGAGACCCAGTACTTC. Its translation: CSVEVGVRQETQYF.

The chain couples TRBV7-6 to TRBJ2-7, with D perhaps matching TRBD1 (6 bases). Looked up from germline, CDR1 is SGHVS and CDR2 is FNYEAQ. V lost 0 bases, J lost 6 bases, and 18 bases lay in between. The CDR3 sequence is 16 residues long. The CDR3 reads CASSLAPPGQRSEQYF. The CDR3 DNA follows: TGTGCCAGCAGCTTAGCCCCCCCGGGACAACGATCCGAGCAGTACTTC.

This rearrangement joins TRBV14 to TRBJ2-1, with 9 bases aligning to TRBD2. With 1 base clipped from V and 9 bases from J, the junction kept 7 bases outside the gene matches. The CDR3 consists of 15 residues. Germline assignment: CDR1 SGHDN and CDR2 FVKESK. Written as DNA, the CDR3 is TGTGCCAGCAGCCAAGGGGGACTAGCCATGGGTGAGCAGTTCTTC. It specifies CASSQGGLAMGEQFF. Full variable domain (rest looked up from reference TRBV14 and TRBJ2-1): EAGVTQFPSHSVIEKGQTVTLRCDPISGHDNLYWYRRVMGKEIKFLLHFVKESKQDESGMPNNRFLAERTGGTYSTLKVQPAELEDSGVYFCASSQGGLAMGEQFFGPGTRLTVL.

The rearrangement links TRBV12-3 or TRBV12-4 to TRBJ1-2, with D tentatively TRBD1 (6 bases). V lost 7 bases, J lost 3 bases, and 15 bases lay in between. The length of the CDR3 is 14 residues. DNA for the CDR3: TGTGCCAGCACCTCCTTGGGGGCTTACTATGGCTACACCTTC. It encodes CASTSLGAYYGYTF.

The chain couples TRBV19 to TRBJ1-1, with D possibly being TRBD1 (5 bases). The CDR3 spans 15 residues. Trimming removed 3 bases from V and 4 bases from J, with 15 bases in between. The germline V gene encodes CDR1 LNHDA and CDR2 SQIVND (reference sequence). The CDR3 coding sequence is TGTGCCAGTAGTATCTCAGCAGGGTGGGTCACTGAAGCTTTCTTT. Translated, it gives CASSISAGWVTEAFF.